The next 5 T cell receptor beta chains were all read from a single sample in a study of siplizumab effects on memory and regulatory T cells. Sequencing used immunoSEQ multiplex PCR; TCRdb keeps in-frame clones, though not all of them. Of about 100,000 clones in the sample, more than 85% are singletons; the top ten hold over 0.12%. Material for sequencing was CD4+ T cells sorted from blood. These receptors were obtained from a human donor in good health.

V is TRBV11-1 and J is TRBJ2-3; D might be TRBD1 (6 bases). The V gene lost 5 bases and the J gene lost 4 bases, with 10 bases spanning the gap. There are 13 residues in the CDR3. The germline V gene encodes CDR1 SGHAT and CDR2 FQDESV (reference sequence). The CDR3 spells CASSLQGPDTQYF. The CDR3 nucleotides read TGTGCCAGCAGCCTACAGGGCCCAGATACGCAGTATTTT.

V is TRBV6-5 and J is TRBJ1-3; no clear D. CDR1 MNHEY and CDR2 SVGAGI come from the germline V gene. CDR3 size: 14 residues. V lost 6 bases and J 4 bases, leaving 13 bases between the germline ends. CDR3 protein: CASSPQGSGNTIYF. The CDR3 nucleotides are TGTGCCAGCAGCCCCCAAGGGTCCGGAAACACCATATATTTT.

This clone was detected only once. The rearrangement joins TRBV2 to TRBJ2-3; D is possibly TRBD2 (6 bases). V dropped 6 bases and J dropped 2 bases, with 15 bases sitting between them. Per the germline V gene, CDR1 is SNHLY and CDR2 is FYNNEI. The CDR3 runs to 15 residues. The CDR3 DNA follows: TGTGCCAGCAGCCGGGACTCCCTAGACACAGATACGCAGTATTTT. Its translation is CASSRDSLDTDTQYF. Full variable domain (remainder filled in from reference TRBV2 and TRBJ2-3): EPEVTQTPSHQVTQMGQEVILRCVPISNHLYFYWYRQILGQKVEFLVSFYNNEISEKSEIFDDQFSVERPDGSNFTLKIRSTKLEDSAMYFCASSRDSLDTDTQYFGPGTRLTVL.

The V call is TRBV7-3, the J call TRBJ1-1; possibly TRBD1 for D (5 bases). Germline CDR1 SGHTA, CDR2 FQGTGA. Trimming pared 5 bases from V and 1 base from J, leaving 8 bases between. The CDR3 runs to 13 residues. CDR3 nucleotide sequence: TGTGCCAGCAGCGGGGGAGGGAACACTGAAGCTTTCTTT. Encoded protein: CASSGGGNTEAFF.

V gene TRBV6-6 combines with J gene TRBJ2-7; 12 positions agree with TRBD2. V lost 6 bases to trimming and J lost 3 bases; unmatched junction nucleotides: 6. The CDR3 contains 15 residues. Germline loops: CDR1 MNHNY, CDR2 SVGAGI (reference sequence). The CDR3 loop reads CASSLTSGGFYEQYF. The CDR3 DNA follows: TGTGCCAGCAGCTTGACTAGCGGGGGTTTCTACGAGCAGTACTTC.